This paragraph covers one TCR beta chain sequence. Its antigen is not yet known. Base qualities are not recorded, but no much larger clone differs from it by a single base. Another Seattle source contributed samples from volunteer blood donors who had recovered from COVID-19. The collaborating institutions used their own protocols to collect whole blood in K2EDTA tubes. For TCRbeta analysis, collaborators shipped samples in one of three forms: frozen whole blood, isolated PBMCs, or DNA extracted from either of those sample types. The immunoSEQ Assay, a bias-controlled multiplex PCR, was used to amplify TCRbeta CDR3 regions from genomic DNA. As for the authors' bioinformatics: Within the assay, amplification of reference gene primers was used to estimate how many nucleated cells each sample contained. To quantify the absolute abundance of each unique TCRbeta CDR3 rearrangement, sequence reads were collapsed and filtered. Productive Simpson clonality was computed per sample as the square root of Simpson's diversity index over productive rearrangements. Sourced from immuneACCESS, this table was stored by TCRdb with only in-frame sequences that have V and J called. A share of the clones is absent; for the studies checked, an unresolved V gene accounts for under half, and the remainder has no known explanation. D and trimming were read from the DNA, whereas the V and J calls and clone size are those reported in that table. This sample comprises 100,000 to 150,000 clones, roughly 84% of them detected only once. Roughly an eighth of the sample comes from the top ten.

V was cut back by 0 bases and J by 0 bases, leaving a gap of 11 bases between them. The germline V gene gives CDR1 as ENHRY and CDR2 as SYGVKD. The CDR3 holds 16 amino acids from the cysteine to the phenylalanine. Only CDR3 DNA remains: 48 bases, in frame from the first base. The data originate from a study of blood T cell repertoires in COVID-19 (dated by TCRdb to the early 2020s). Some background on the complete study: The collaborator samples originated in the United States, Italy and Spain and spanned the acute and convalescent phases of COVID-19. The prospective study material was composed of cDNA or gDNA derived from T cells, B-cell-depleted T cells, or PBMCs. Subjects who had been exposed to COVID-19, were actively infected with it, or had recovered from it provided the deeply sampled blood TCRbeta repertoires that made up the dataset. The repertoires were released in a freely available public database intended as a resource for research on the immune response to SARS-CoV-2. The samples were drawn from two sources: the first 160 participants of the ongoing ImmuneRACE study, and 950 to 1,500 subjects contributed by 6 global collaborators. Nearly every sample came with metadata listing a de-identified subject ID, COVID-19 status, age in years and sex. Where available, HLA class I and class II types were taken from metadata supplied by the sample provider and were not determined by assay-based typing. The paper as a whole reports these results and caveats: The quantity of clinical and demographic metadata differed by source and by participant and was supplied without curation.

This receptor was identified in a woman between 25 and 40 years old who had recovered from COVID-19. The receptor chain draws on TRBV10-3 and TRBJ1-1; TRBD1 is perhaps the D gene, given 5 matching bases. Sequences were obtained from peripheral blood. The sequence in DNA is TGTGCCATCAGTGAGTCCCAGGGTGGAGTGAACACTGAAGCTTTCTTT. This translates into CAISESQGGVNTEAFF.